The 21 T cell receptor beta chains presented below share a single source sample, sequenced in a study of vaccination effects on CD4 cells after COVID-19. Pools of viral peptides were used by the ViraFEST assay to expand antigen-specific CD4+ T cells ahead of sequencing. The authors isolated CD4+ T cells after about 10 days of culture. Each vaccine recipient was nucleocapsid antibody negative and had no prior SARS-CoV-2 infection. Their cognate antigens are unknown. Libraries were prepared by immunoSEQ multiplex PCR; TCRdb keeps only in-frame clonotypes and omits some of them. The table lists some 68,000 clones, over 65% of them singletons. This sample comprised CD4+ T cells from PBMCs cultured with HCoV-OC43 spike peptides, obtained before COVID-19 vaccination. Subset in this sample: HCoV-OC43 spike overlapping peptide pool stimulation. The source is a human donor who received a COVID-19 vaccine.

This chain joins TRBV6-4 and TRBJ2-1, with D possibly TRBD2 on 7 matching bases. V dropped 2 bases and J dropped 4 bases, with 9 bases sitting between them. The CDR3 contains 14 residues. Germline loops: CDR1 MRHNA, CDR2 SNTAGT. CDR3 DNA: TGTGCCAGCAGTGACGAGGGGGGGTACAATGAGCAGTTCTTC. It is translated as CASSDEGGYNEQFF.

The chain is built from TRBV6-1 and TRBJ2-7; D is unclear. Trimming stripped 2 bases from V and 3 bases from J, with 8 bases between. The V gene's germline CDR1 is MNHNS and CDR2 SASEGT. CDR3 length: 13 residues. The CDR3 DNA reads TGTGCCAGCAGTGAATCCCTGAACTACGAGCAGTACGTC. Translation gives CASSESLNYEQYV.

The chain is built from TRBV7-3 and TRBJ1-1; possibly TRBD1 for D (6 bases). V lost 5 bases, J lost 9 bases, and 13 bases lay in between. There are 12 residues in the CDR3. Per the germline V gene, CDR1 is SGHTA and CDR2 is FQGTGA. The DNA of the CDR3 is TGTGCCAGCAGCAAACAGGGTAGCAAAGCTTTCTTT. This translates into CASSKQGSKAFF.

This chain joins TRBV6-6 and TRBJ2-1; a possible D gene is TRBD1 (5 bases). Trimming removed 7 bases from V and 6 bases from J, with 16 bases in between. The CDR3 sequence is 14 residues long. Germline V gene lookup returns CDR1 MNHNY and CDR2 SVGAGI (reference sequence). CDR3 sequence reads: CASTGQGSRNEQFF. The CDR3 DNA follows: TGTGCCAGCACTGGGCAGGGAAGTCGCAATGAGCAGTTCTTC.

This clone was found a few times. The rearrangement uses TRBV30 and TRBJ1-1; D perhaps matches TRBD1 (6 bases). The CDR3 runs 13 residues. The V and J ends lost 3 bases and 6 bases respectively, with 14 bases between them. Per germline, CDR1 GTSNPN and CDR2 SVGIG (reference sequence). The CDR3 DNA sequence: TGTGCCTGGAGCCCACAGGGTCGGGCTGAAGCTTTCTTT. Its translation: CAWSPQGRAEAFF.

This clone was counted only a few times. The CDR3 DNA sequence: TGTGCCAGCAGTTCCTGGGGGGAAAAGGTTGGCTACACCTTC. Translated, it gives CASSSWGEKVGYTF. The chain employs TRBV6-5 and TRBJ1-2, with a possible D match to TRBD1 (5 bases). Germline-derived CDR1 and CDR2 are MNHEY and SVGAGI. V lost 4 bases to trimming and J lost 7 bases, with 16 bases between them. This CDR3 comprises 14 residues.

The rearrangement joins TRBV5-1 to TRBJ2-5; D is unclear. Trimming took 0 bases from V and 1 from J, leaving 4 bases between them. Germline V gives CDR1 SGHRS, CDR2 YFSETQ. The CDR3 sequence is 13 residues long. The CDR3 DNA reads TGCGCCAGCAGCTTGGCTAGCCAAGAGACCCAGTACTTC. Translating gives CASSLASQETQYF.

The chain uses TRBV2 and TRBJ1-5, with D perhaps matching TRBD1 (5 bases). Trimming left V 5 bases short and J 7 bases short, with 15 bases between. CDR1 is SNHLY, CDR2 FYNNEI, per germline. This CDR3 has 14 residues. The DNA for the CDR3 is TGTGCCAGCAGTACAAACCCGGGGGTCCAGCCCCAGCATTTT. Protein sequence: CASSTNPGVQPQHF.

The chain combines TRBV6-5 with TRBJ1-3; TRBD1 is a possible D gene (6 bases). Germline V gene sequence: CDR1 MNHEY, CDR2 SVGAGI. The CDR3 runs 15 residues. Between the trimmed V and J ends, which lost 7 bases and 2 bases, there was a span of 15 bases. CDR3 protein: CASKAGTHPGNTIYF. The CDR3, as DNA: TGTGCCAGCAAGGCGGGGACACACCCTGGAAACACCATATATTTT.

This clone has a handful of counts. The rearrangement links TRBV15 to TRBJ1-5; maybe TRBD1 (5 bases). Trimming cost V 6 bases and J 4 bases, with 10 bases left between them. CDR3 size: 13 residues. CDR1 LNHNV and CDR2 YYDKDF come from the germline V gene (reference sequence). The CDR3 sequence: CATSRQGNQPQHF. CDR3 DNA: TGTGCCACCAGTCGGCAGGGTAATCAGCCCCAGCATTTT.

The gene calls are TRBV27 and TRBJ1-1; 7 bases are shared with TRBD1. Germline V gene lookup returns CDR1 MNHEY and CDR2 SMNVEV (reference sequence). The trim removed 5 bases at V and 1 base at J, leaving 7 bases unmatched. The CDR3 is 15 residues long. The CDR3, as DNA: TGTGCCAGCAGTCAATCCCCAGGGGGGAACACTGAAGCTTTCTTT. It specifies CASSQSPGGNTEAFF.

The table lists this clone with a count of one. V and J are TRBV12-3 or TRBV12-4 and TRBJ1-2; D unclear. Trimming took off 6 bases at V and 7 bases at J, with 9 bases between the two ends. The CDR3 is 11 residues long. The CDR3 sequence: CASRERTGYTF. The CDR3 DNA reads TGTGCCAGCAGGGAAAGGACTGGCTACACCTTC.

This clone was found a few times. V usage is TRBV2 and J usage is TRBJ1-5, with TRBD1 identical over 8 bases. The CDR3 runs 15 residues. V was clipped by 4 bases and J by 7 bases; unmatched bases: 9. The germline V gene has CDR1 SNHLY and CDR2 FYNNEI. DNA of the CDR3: TGTGCCAGCAGTGTTCAGGGGGCGCTTGGACAGCCCCAGCATTTT. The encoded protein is CASSVQGALGQPQHF.

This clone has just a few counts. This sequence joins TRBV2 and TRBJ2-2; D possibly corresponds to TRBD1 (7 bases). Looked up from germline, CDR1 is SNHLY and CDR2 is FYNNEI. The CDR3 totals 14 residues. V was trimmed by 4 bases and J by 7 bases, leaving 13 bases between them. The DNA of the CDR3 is TGTGCCAGCAGTGGGGCAGGGGGAGGCGGGGAGCTGTTTTTT. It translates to CASSGAGGGGELFF. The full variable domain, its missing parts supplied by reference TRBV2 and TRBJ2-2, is EPEVTQTPSHQVTQMGQEVILRCVPISNHLYFYWYRQILGQKVEFLVSFYNNEISEKSEIFDDQFSVERPDGSNFTLKIRSTKLEDSAMYFCASSGAGGGGELFFGEGSRLTVL.

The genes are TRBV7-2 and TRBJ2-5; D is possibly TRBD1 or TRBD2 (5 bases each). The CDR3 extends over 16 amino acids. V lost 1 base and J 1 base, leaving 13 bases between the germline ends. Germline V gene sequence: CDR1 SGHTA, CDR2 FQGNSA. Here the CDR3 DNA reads TGTGCCAGCAGCTTAGGGAAAGGGACGGCCCAAGAGACCCAGTACTTC. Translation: CASSLGKGTAQETQYF.

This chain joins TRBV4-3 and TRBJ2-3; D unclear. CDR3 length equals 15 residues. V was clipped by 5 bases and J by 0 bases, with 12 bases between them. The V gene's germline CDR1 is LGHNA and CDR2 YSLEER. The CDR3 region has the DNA TGCGCCAGCAGCGTTGAAGGACGGAGCACAGATACGCAGTATTTT. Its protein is CASSVEGRSTDTQYF.

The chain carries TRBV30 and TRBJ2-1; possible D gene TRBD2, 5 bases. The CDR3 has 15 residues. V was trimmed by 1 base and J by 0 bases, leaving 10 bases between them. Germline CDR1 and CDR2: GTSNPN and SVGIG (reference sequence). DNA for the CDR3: TGTGCCTGGAGTGGGTCGGGGAGCTCCTACAATGAGCAGTTCTTC. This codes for CAWSGSGSSYNEQFF.

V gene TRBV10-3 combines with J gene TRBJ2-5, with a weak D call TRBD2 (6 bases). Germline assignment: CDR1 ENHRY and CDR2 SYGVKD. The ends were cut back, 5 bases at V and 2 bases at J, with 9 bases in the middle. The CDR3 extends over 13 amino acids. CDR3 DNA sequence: TGTGCCATCAGTCCGGGAGCTCAAGAGACCCAGTACTTC. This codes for CAISPGAQETQYF.

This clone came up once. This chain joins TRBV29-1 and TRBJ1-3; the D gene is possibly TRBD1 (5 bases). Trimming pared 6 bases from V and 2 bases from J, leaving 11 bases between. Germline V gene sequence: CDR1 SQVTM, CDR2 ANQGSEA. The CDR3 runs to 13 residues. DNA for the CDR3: TGCAGCGTCCAGAGGGGAACTGGAAACACCATATATTTT. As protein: CSVQRGTGNTIYF.

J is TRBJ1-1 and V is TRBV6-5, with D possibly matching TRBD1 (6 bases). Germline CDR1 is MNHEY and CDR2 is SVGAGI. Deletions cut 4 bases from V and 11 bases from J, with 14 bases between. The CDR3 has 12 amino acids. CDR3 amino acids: CASSSGALGAFF. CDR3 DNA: TGTGCCAGCAGTTCAGGGGCGCTCGGGGCTTTCTTT.

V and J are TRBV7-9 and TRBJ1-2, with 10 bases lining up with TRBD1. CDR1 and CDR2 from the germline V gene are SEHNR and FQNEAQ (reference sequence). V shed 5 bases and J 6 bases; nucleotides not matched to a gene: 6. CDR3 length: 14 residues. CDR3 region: CASSPSGTGDGYTF. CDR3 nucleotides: TGTGCCAGCAGCCCCTCCGGGACAGGGGATGGCTACACCTTC.